These 32 T cell receptor beta chains share one sample of origin, sequenced in a study of T cells expressing NK-cell markers. From its re-call of the 5' RACE reads, TCRdb lists each CDR3 protein once, without DNA. This sample contains some 150,000 distinct CDR3 sequences. Sequences were obtained from blood T cells: a sorted CD56 or NKG2C T cell subset, CD4+ or CD8+ T cells, or bulk PBMC T cells (not recorded which). Every receptor here comes from a woman in her fifties or sixties in good health.

The chain combines TRBV24-1 with TRBJ2-2; no DNA is available, so the TRBD2 call from TCRdb remains unchecked. This CDR3 is 14 amino acids long. Germline lookup yields CDR1 KGHDR and CDR2 SFDVKD. This chain's CDR3 is CATTSSDHTGELFF.

CDR3 region: CASSPRDYGYTF. This chain uses TRBV7-9 with TRBJ1-2. Germline lookup yields CDR1 SEHNR and CDR2 FQNEAQ (reference sequence). CDR3 length: 12 residues.

The V gene is TRBV4-1, the J gene TRBJ1-5; the TCRdb call, TRBD1, lacks DNA for checking. Per germline, CDR1 MGHRA and CDR2 YSYEKL. The CDR3 contains 15 residues. The CDR3 reads CASSLAALDNQPQHF.

J is TRBJ2-1 and V is TRBV5-1. Germline V gene sequence: CDR1 SGHRS, CDR2 YFSETQ. This CDR3 contains 16 residues. CDR3: CASRQTQEFTFNEQFF.

The V call is TRBV5-5, the J call TRBJ1-2. CDR3 length equals 13 residues. Germline values: CDR1 SGHKS, CDR2 YYEKEE (reference sequence). The CDR3 here is CASSLTTSYGYTF.

V gene TRBV3-1 combines with J gene TRBJ1-1. Germline V gene lookup returns CDR1 LGHDT and CDR2 YNNKEL (reference sequence). The CDR3 spans 14 residues. CDR3 residues: CASSQENGPLEAFF.

The chain carries TRBV12-3 or TRBV12-4 and TRBJ1-3. CDR3 length equals 11 residues. The CDR3 region is CASTHADTIYF.

V usage is TRBV29-1 and J usage is TRBJ2-3; TCRdb's D call of TRBD2 is untestable without DNA. Germline V gene lookup returns CDR1 SQVTM and CDR2 ANQGSEA. This CDR3 spans 14 amino acids. The CDR3 reads CSVRMRALTDTQYF.

V usage is TRBV20-1 and J usage is TRBJ2-7; as DNA is missing, the TRBD2 call by TCRdb cannot be tested. Germline V CDR1 and CDR2: DFQATT, SNEGSKA (reference sequence). The CDR3 runs 14 residues. CDR3 amino acids: CSARGMASGYEQYF.

V is TRBV5-1 and J is TRBJ2-5; TCRdb's D call, TRBD2, is unchecked because there is no DNA. CDR1 and CDR2 (germline): SGHRS, YFSETQ. This CDR3 comprises 13 residues. CDR3 residues: CASSSWTRWAQYF. Filled out from reference TRBV5-1 and TRBJ2-5, the complete variable domain reads KAGVTQTPRYLIKTRGQQVTLSCSPISGHRSVSWYQQTPGQGLQFLFEYFSETQRNKGNFPGRFSGRQFSNSRSEMNVSTLELGDSALYLCASSSWTRWAQYFGPGTRLLVL.

V gene TRBV2 combines with J gene TRBJ2-1. Germline V gene data show CDR1 as SNHLY and CDR2 as FYNNEI. This CDR3 has 12 residues. The CDR3: CASRQYYNEQFF.

J is TRBJ2-3 and V is TRBV5-1; TCRdb proposes TRBD1, but this gene call is untestable without DNA. The germline gives CDR1 SGHRS, CDR2 YFSETQ. The CDR3 consists of 16 residues. The CDR3 spells CASSLEGGESTDTQYF.

The chain uses TRBV3-1 and TRBJ2-7; the TCRdb call, TRBD2, lacks DNA for checking. This CDR3 region has 14 residues. Germline V gene lookup returns CDR1 LGHDT and CDR2 YNNKEL (reference sequence). CDR3 in amino acids: CASSPTGLPYEQYF.

V usage is TRBV24-1 and J usage is TRBJ2-7; the TCRdb call, TRBD1, lacks DNA for checking. This CDR3 has 15 residues. Germline V gene sequence: CDR1 KGHDR, CDR2 SFDVKD. The CDR3 is CATSDSDRVPYEQYF.

The chain couples TRBV11-2 to TRBJ2-4; no DNA is available, so the TRBD2 call from TCRdb remains unchecked. CDR3 length: 19 amino acids. CDR1 SGHAT and CDR2 FQNNGV come from the germline V gene. This CDR3 reads CASSSSGTSGVLAKNIQYF.

The rearrangement uses TRBV12-3 or TRBV12-4 and TRBJ2-1; TCRdb names TRBD2, which stays unverified in the absence of DNA. The CDR3 loop spans 15 amino acids. The CDR3 spells CASSNGDYSYNEQFF.

J is TRBJ1-1 and V is TRBV4-1. From germline, CDR1 is MGHRA and CDR2 YSYEKL. The CDR3 covers 13 residues. CDR3 sequence reads: CASSQGEATEAFF.

The chain uses TRBV24-1 and TRBJ2-5; with no DNA, the TCRdb D assignment of TRBD1 cannot be verified. The CDR3 has 15 residues. Germline CDR1 and CDR2: KGHDR and SFDVKD. CDR3 region: CATSAHGDSAETQYF.

The rearrangement joins TRBV7-9 to TRBJ1-1. Germline V gives CDR1 SEHNR, CDR2 FQNEAQ (reference sequence). The CDR3 consists of 13 residues. CDR3 loop: CASSLAGDTEAFF.

J is TRBJ2-1 and V is TRBV5-1; TCRdb's D call, TRBD1, is unchecked because there is no DNA. Germline CDR1 is SGHRS and CDR2 is YFSETQ. The CDR3 has 17 amino acids. CDR3 residues: CASRAPGTGVISNEQFF.

CDR3 loop: CATKGEFKAGELFF. V is TRBV27 and J is TRBJ2-2. Germline V gene sequence: CDR1 MNHEY, CDR2 SMNVEV (reference sequence). This CDR3 comprises 14 residues.

The chain combines TRBV6-4 with TRBJ2-3. Germline V gene lookup returns CDR1 MRHNA and CDR2 SNTAGT. The CDR3 is 16 residues long. The CDR3 here is CASSDSETGGTDTQYF.

The rearrangement links TRBV29-1 to TRBJ1-1. This CDR3 contains 13 residues. CDR1 SQVTM and CDR2 ANQGSEA come from the germline V gene. This CDR3 is CSVELNMNTEAFF. Filled out from reference TRBV29-1 and TRBJ1-1, the complete variable domain reads SAVISQKPSRDICQRGTSLTIQCQVDSQVTMMFWYRQQPGQSLTLIATANQGSEATYESGFVIDKFPISRPNLTFSTLTVSNMSPEDSSIYLCSVELNMNTEAFFGQGTRLTVV.

J is TRBJ2-7 and V is TRBV27; TCRdb outputs TRBD2, but without DNA this stays unchecked. The CDR3 loop spans 13 amino acids. Germline V gene sequence: CDR1 MNHEY, CDR2 SMNVEV (reference sequence). CDR3 region: CASRVGEAYEQYF.

The J gene is TRBJ2-3, the V gene TRBV7-9; the D gene TCRdb calls, TRBD2, cannot be checked with no DNA. Germline loops: CDR1 SEHNR, CDR2 FQNEAQ (reference sequence). CDR3 length equals 15 residues. The CDR3 loop is CASSKDRGGTDTQYF.

The V call is TRBV27, the J call TRBJ1-5. CDR3 length: 14 residues. CDR1 and CDR2 from the germline V gene are MNHEY and SMNVEV (reference sequence). CDR3 region: CASSSLIGNQPQHF.

The chain carries TRBV29-1 and TRBJ1-2. The CDR3 has 13 amino acids. Germline CDR1 SQVTM, CDR2 ANQGSEA. CDR3 sequence: CSAQVGSLYGYTF.

This chain connects TRBV12-3 or TRBV12-4 to TRBJ2-3. This CDR3 region has 11 residues. CDR3 loop: CASSITDTQYF.

The chain uses TRBV4-1 and TRBJ1-1; absent DNA, TCRdb's TRBD1 call cannot be checked. Per the germline V gene, CDR1 is MGHRA and CDR2 is YSYEKL. This CDR3 contains 17 residues. The CDR3: CASSQVGVAGTNTEAFF.

The rearrangement links TRBV6-5 to TRBJ2-2; TCRdb calls TRBD2, which cannot be checked without DNA. CDR3 length: 17 residues. The germline V gene has CDR1 MNHEY and CDR2 SVGAGI. CDR3: CASSYSGLAGAIGELFF.

The chain is built from TRBV29-1 and TRBJ2-3; the TCRdb call, TRBD1, lacks DNA for checking. Germline values: CDR1 SQVTM, CDR2 ANQGSEA. This CDR3 is built from 16 residues. The CDR3 region is CSVENRDQVGTDTQYF.

The chain combines TRBV13 with TRBJ2-5; the TCRdb call, TRBD1, lacks DNA for checking. The CDR3 is 17 amino acids. CDR1 PRHDT and CDR2 FYEKMQ come from the germline V gene (reference sequence). The CDR3: CASSLRVKDRGQETQYF.